This is a list of T cell receptor beta chains from one sample in a study of long-term antiretroviral therapy in people with HIV. TCRdb's table, derived via immunoSEQ multiplex PCR, lists solely in-frame clones and lacks some. The repertoire holds approximately 29,000 clones, with more than 85% as singletons. The source material was unsorted PBMCs, sampled 6.2 years after starting antiretroviral therapy. These receptor sequences come from a man in his forties or fifties with HIV. Both conserved end residues are part of each CDR3. The order of the fields is clone size, V gene, J gene, D gene, CDR3 protein, CDR3 DNA. A D gene is named only where the DNA matches it firmly. Size tells how often a clone was seen (once, few, many) or the class of an expanded clone, and some rows leave it out.

size: .; V: TRBV27; J: TRBJ2-4; D: TRBD2; CDR3: CASRSLGGDIQYF; DNA: TGTGCCAGCAGATCACTGGGAGGGGACATTCAGTACTTC
size: once; V: TRBV5-1; J: TRBJ1-1; D: .; CDR3: CASSLVTEAAEAFF; DNA: TGCGCCAGCAGCTTGGTTACTGAGGCGGCTGAAGCTTTCTTT
size: .; V: TRBV9; J: TRBJ2-7; D: TRBD1; CDR3: CASSPREGATPHEQYF; DNA: TGTGCCAGCAGCCCCCGTGAGGGGGCGACCCCCCACGAGCAGTACTTC
size: .; V: TRBV10-3; J: TRBJ2-3; D: .; CDR3: CAISESASRGTDTQYF; DNA: TGTGCCATCAGTGAGTCTGCATCCCGAGGGACAGATACGCAGTATTTT
size: .; V: TRBV19; J: TRBJ1-6; D: .; CDR3: CASSRTLLRGTGSPLHF; DNA: TGTGCCAGTAGTAGAACCCTCCTTCGCGGGACTGGTTCACCCCTCCACTTT
size: .; V: TRBV7-9; J: TRBJ2-7; D: TRBD2; CDR3: CASSQGTSGGYEQYF; DNA: TGTGCCAGCAGCCAAGGGACTAGCGGGGGATACGAGCAGTACTTC
size: .; V: TRBV9; J: TRBJ2-7; D: .; CDR3: CASSVAGEPYYEQYF; DNA: TGTGCCAGCAGCGTAGCAGGGGAACCCTACTACGAGCAGTACTTC
size: .; V: TRBV6-6; J: TRBJ1-1; D: .; CDR3: CATRGQKGAFF; DNA: TGTGCCACCCGAGGGCAGAAGGGCGCTTTCTTT
size: .; V: TRBV14; J: TRBJ2-7; D: TRBD2; CDR3: CASSELGLAGPYEQYF; DNA: TGTGCCAGCAGCGAATTGGGACTAGCGGGGCCCTACGAGCAGTACTTC
size: .; V: TRBV30; J: TRBJ1-2; D: .; CDR3: CAWIPQSKIGYTF; DNA: TGTGCCTGGATCCCCCAGTCCAAAATCGGCTACACCTTC
size: .; V: TRBV28; J: TRBJ1-1; D: .; CDR3: CASSWALSGAEAFF; DNA: TGTGCCAGCAGTTGGGCCCTTTCGGGGGCTGAAGCTTTCTTT
size: .; V: TRBV10-3; J: TRBJ1-1; D: .; CDR3: CATLPPNLSTEAFF; DNA: TGTGCCACTCTACCACCCAATCTGAGCACTGAAGCTTTCTTT
size: .; V: TRBV13; J: TRBJ2-3; D: TRBD2; CDR3: CASSWSTSGRSSDTQYF; DNA: TGTGCCAGCAGCTGGAGTACTAGCGGGAGATCCTCAGATACGCAGTATTTT
size: .; V: TRBV6-5; J: TRBJ2-5; D: TRBD2; CDR3: CASRSGTSGTRAQYF; DNA: TGTGCCAGCAGGTCCGGGACTAGCGGGACTAGGGCCCAGTACTTC
size: .; V: TRBV28; J: TRBJ2-7; D: TRBD2; CDR3: CASSLGTLSGRGNEQYF; DNA: TGTGCCAGCAGCCTAGGGACGTTGAGCGGGAGAGGCAACGAGCAGTACTTC
size: .; V: TRBV19; J: TRBJ2-3; D: .; CDR3: CASTIGDTQYF; DNA: TGTGCCAGTACGATTGGAGATACGCAGTATTTT
size: few; V: TRBV27; J: TRBJ2-4; D: .; CDR3: CASSVGVTKNIQYF; DNA: TGTGCCAGCAGTGTCGGGGTTACCAAAAACATTCAGTACTTC
size: .; V: TRBV7-9; J: TRBJ2-5; D: TRBD2; CDR3: CASSRGGPQYF; DNA: TGTGCCAGCAGCCGGGGGGGGCCCCAGTACTTC
size: .; V: TRBV27; J: TRBJ2-2; D: .; CDR3: CASSFISGAGELFF; DNA: TGTGCCAGCAGTTTTATCTCAGGGGCCGGGGAGCTGTTTTTT
size: .; V: TRBV7-7; J: TRBJ2-5; D: .; CDR3: CASSLGPQETQYF; DNA: TGTGCCAGCAGCCTCGGCCCCCAAGAGACCCAGTACTTC
size: .; V: TRBV6-5; J: TRBJ2-3; D: TRBD2; CDR3: CASSYGLAASDTQYF; DNA: TGTGCCAGCAGTTACGGGCTAGCGGCCTCCGATACGCAGTATTTT
size: .; V: TRBV7-9; J: TRBJ2-3; D: .; CDR3: CASILAAGDTQYF; DNA: TGTGCCAGCATTTTAGCGGCCGGTGATACGCAGTATTTT
size: .; V: TRBV5-1; J: TRBJ2-1; D: .; CDR3: CASSLAGGGLYNEQFF; DNA: TGCGCCAGCAGCTTGGCCGGCGGGGGCCTTTACAATGAGCAGTTCTTC
size: few; V: TRBV10-3; J: TRBJ2-7; D: .; CDR3: CAISEGEEYYEQYF; DNA: TGTGCCATCAGTGAGGGCGAAGAGTACTACGAGCAGTACTTC
size: .; V: TRBV11-2; J: TRBJ2-2; D: .; CDR3: CASSRRGNTGELFF; DNA: TGTGCCAGCAGCCGCAGAGGTAACACCGGGGAGCTGTTTTTT
size: .; V: TRBV9; J: TRBJ2-6; D: .; CDR3: CASSDHLGANVLTF; DNA: TGTGCCAGCAGCGACCATCTGGGGGCCAACGTCCTGACTTTC
size: once; V: TRBV10-1; J: TRBJ2-1; D: TRBD2; CDR3: CASSALRAGGEQFF; DNA: TGCGCCAGCAGTGCCCTGCGAGCGGGAGGTGAGCAGTTCTTC
size: once; V: TRBV7-2; J: TRBJ1-2; D: TRBD1; CDR3: CASSSGQGHGYTF; DNA: TGTGCCAGCAGCTCGGGACAGGGCCATGGCTACACCTTC
size: .; V: TRBV14; J: TRBJ2-1; D: .; CDR3: CASSWEQFF; DNA: TGTGCCAGCAGCTGGGAGCAGTTCTTC
size: .; V: TRBV15; J: TRBJ2-5; D: .; CDR3: CATSRGTTQGTQYF; DNA: TGTGCCACCAGCAGAGGAACCACTCAGGGGACCCAGTACTTC
size: .; V: TRBV29-1; J: TRBJ2-1; D: .; CDR3: CSVTNVAENEQFF; DNA: TGCAGCGTTACAAATGTGGCCGAGAATGAGCAGTTCTTC
size: .; V: TRBV5-1; J: TRBJ2-7; D: .; CDR3: CASRLNSDGSYEQYF; DNA: TGCGCCAGCAGGTTGAATTCGGACGGATCCTACGAGCAGTACTTC
size: .; V: TRBV7-9; J: TRBJ1-2; D: TRBD1; CDR3: CASSFAQGEKNGYTF; DNA: TGTGCCAGCAGCTTCGCCCAGGGGGAGAAAAATGGCTACACCTTC
size: .; V: TRBV13; J: TRBJ1-3; D: .; CDR3: CASTPVRGNTIYF; DNA: TGTGCCAGCACCCCTGTCCGGGGAAACACCATATATTTT
size: .; V: TRBV6-1; J: TRBJ1-1; D: .; CDR3: CASSVQGLNTEAFF; DNA: TGTGCCAGCAGTGTCCAGGGGCTCAACACTGAAGCTTTCTTT
size: .; V: TRBV18; J: TRBJ2-7; D: TRBD1; CDR3: CASSPGTGLGEQYF; DNA: TGTGCCAGCTCACCCGGGACAGGGTTGGGGGAGCAGTACTTC
size: .; V: TRBV6-1; J: TRBJ2-3; D: TRBD2; CDR3: CASSDAGGHTDTQYF; DNA: TGTGCCAGCAGTGACGCGGGGGGCCACACAGATACGCAGTATTTT
size: .; V: TRBV6-5; J: TRBJ2-7; D: .; CDR3: CATGAGPPYEQYF; DNA: TGTGCCACCGGCGCAGGGCCCCCCTACGAGCAGTACTTC
size: .; V: TRBV5-1; J: TRBJ2-7; D: TRBD1; CDR3: CASSLAGTGGSYEQYF; DNA: TGCGCCAGCAGCTTGGCCGGGACAGGGGGCTCGTACGAGCAGTACTTC
size: few; V: TRBV15; J: TRBJ1-1; D: .; CDR3: CATSRDRTGTSIWNTEAFF; DNA: TGTGCCACCAGCAGAGACCGCACGGGGACTTCAATTTGGAACACTGAAGCTTTCTTT
size: .; V: TRBV6-5; J: TRBJ1-5; D: .; CDR3: CASRPGPGQPQHF; DNA: TGTGCCAGCAGACCAGGGCCGGGACAGCCCCAGCATTTT
size: .; V: TRBV15; J: TRBJ2-2; D: .; CDR3: CATSRDLASADLYTGELFF; DNA: TGTGCCACCAGCAGAGACCTGGCATCGGCAGACCTTTACACCGGGGAGCTGTTTTTT
size: .; V: TRBV11-3; J: TRBJ2-3; D: TRBD1; CDR3: CASSPGQGSRGGPDTQYF; DNA: TGTGCCAGCAGCCCCGGACAGGGTTCGCGTGGAGGGCCAGATACGCAGTATTTT
size: .; V: TRBV7-8; J: TRBJ1-2; D: .; CDR3: CASSLGHKNYGYTF; DNA: TGTGCCAGCAGCCTCGGACACAAAAACTATGGCTACACCTTC
size: .; V: TRBV5-1; J: TRBJ2-7; D: .; CDR3: CASSFGSYEQYF; DNA: TGCGCCAGCAGCTTTGGGAGCTACGAGCAGTACTTC
size: .; V: TRBV5-8; J: TRBJ2-1; D: .; CDR3: CASRRGPSTSQHEQFF; DNA: TGTGCCAGCAGACGGGGTCCGAGCACCTCCCAGCATGAGCAGTTCTTC
size: .; V: TRBV27; J: TRBJ2-1; D: TRBD1; CDR3: CASSRETGRYNEQFF; DNA: TGTGCCAGCAGCAGGGAGACAGGGCGATACAATGAGCAGTTCTTC
size: .; V: TRBV18; J: TRBJ2-5; D: TRBD2; CDR3: CASSPPPGTSGAYQETQYF; DNA: TGTGCCAGCTCACCACCCCCAGGGACTAGCGGGGCTTACCAAGAGACCCAGTACTTC
size: .; V: TRBV5-6; J: TRBJ1-2; D: .; CDR3: CASSLAAGLGYGYTF; DNA: TGTGCCAGCAGCTTGGCCGCAGGGTTGGGGTATGGCTACACCTTC
size: .; V: TRBV29-1; J: TRBJ2-3; D: .; CDR3: CSGSGTSTDTQYF; DNA: TGCAGCGGGTCCGGGACTAGCACAGATACGCAGTATTTT
size: once; V: TRBV10-3; J: TRBJ2-2; D: TRBD2; CDR3: CASSQREESVGELFF; DNA: TGTGCTTCAAGCCAGCGGGAGGAATCCGTCGGGGAGCTGTTTTTT
size: .; V: TRBV7-8; J: TRBJ2-7; D: TRBD2; CDR3: CASSLGLAGDSYEQYF; DNA: TGTGCCAGCAGCTTAGGACTAGCGGGGGACTCCTACGAGCAGTACTTC
size: .; V: TRBV2; J: TRBJ2-7; D: .; CDR3: CASTSDSYEQYF; DNA: TGTGCCAGCACTAGCGATTCCTACGAGCAGTACTTC
size: .; V: TRBV13; J: TRBJ1-1; D: .; CDR3: CASSPGKMNTEAFF; DNA: TGTGCCAGCAGCCCGGGAAAGATGAACACTGAAGCTTTCTTT
size: .; V: TRBV6-4; J: TRBJ2-3; D: .; CDR3: CASSDSQQGRTDTQYF; DNA: TGTGCCAGCAGTGACTCCCAGCAGGGTAGGACAGATACGCAGTATTTT
size: .; V: TRBV11-2; J: TRBJ2-2; D: TRBD2; CDR3: CASSLARGGTGELFF; DNA: TGTGCCAGCAGCTTGGCGCGGGGGGGAACCGGGGAGCTGTTTTTT
size: .; V: TRBV2; J: TRBJ1-2; D: .; CDR3: CASTLGPNTYGYTF; DNA: TGTGCCAGCACCTTGGGCCCAAACACCTATGGCTACACCTTC
size: .; V: TRBV6-6; J: TRBJ1-5; D: TRBD1; CDR3: CAISPDRASNQPQHF; DNA: TGTGCCATCAGCCCTGACAGGGCAAGCAATCAGCCCCAGCATTTT
size: .; V: TRBV15; J: TRBJ1-4; D: .; CDR3: CATSRGRGGEKLFF; DNA: TGTGCCACCAGCAGAGGCAGGGGAGGAGAAAAACTGTTTTTT
size: .; V: TRBV2; J: TRBJ2-1; D: .; CDR3: CASSPSDGAYNEQFF; DNA: TGTGCCAGCAGTCCCTCCGATGGAGCCTACAATGAGCAGTTCTTC